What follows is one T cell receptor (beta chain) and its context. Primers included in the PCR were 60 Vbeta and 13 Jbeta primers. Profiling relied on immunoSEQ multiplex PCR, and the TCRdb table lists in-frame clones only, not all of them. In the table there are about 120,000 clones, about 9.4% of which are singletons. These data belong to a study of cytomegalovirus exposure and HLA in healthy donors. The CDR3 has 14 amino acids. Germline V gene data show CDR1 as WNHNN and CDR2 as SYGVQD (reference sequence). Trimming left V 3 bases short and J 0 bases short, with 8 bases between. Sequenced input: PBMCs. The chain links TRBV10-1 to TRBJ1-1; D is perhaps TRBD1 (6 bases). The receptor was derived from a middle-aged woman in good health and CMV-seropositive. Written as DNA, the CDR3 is TGCGCCAGCAGTGAAGAGGGGGTGAACACTGAAGCTTTCTTT. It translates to CASSEEGVNTEAFF.